This TCR beta chain emerged from a study of response to subunit inactivated influenza vaccine. General observations from the study: Every seasonal influenza vaccination brings in few new T cells, the authors suggested.

TCRdb used MiXCR to reprocess the RT-PCR reads, holding one entry per CDR3 protein. This sample has 590,000 or so distinct CDR3 sequences, with roughly 15% found just once. This CDR3 comprises 15 residues. Germline V gives CDR1 SGHNT, CDR2 YENEEA. V was clipped by 5 bases and J by 4 bases; unmatched bases: 3. Comments on this clonotype: Antigen specificity is unknown.

The clonotype originates from a man aged 50 or older who received an inactivated influenza vaccine. Sequencing was performed on PBMCs from blood, taken approximately 15 days before vaccination. This rearrangement joins TRBV11-3 to TRBJ2-1; the match to TRBD2 covers 12 bases. This CDR3 reads CASSPSGGGYNEQFF. The CDR3 DNA reads TGTGCCAGCAGCCCTAGCGGGGGGGGATACAATGAGCAGTTCTTC.